Below are 18 T cell receptor beta chains sequenced from a single sample in a study of T cells in Graves' hyperthyroidism and ophthalmopathy. Researchers took RNA transcripts and amplified the TCR beta CDR3 regions from them. A first-round RT-PCR of the TCR CDR3 used the HTBI primer set. TCRdb reprocessed the multiplex PCR reads with MiXCR, giving one entry per CDR3 protein. The table lists about 770,000 distinct CDR3 sequences, over 15% of them singletons, with over 15% in the top ten. The sample comprised blood. The source is a woman aged 45-65 years with Graves' hyperthyroidism that later progressed to Graves' ophthalmopathy.

This chain connects TRBV7-9 to TRBJ1-1; TRBD1 might be the D (6 bases). The CDR3 is made up of 15 amino acids. Germline V CDR1 and CDR2: SEHNR, FQNEAQ (reference sequence). V was pared by 5 bases and J by 6 bases, with 19 bases between. CDR3 DNA sequence: TGTGCCAGCAGCACCCGACAGGCACCGGGTCCTGAAGCTTTCTTT. Translated: CASSTRQAPGPEAFF.

Turning to this clonotype: A read error is possible here, since a much larger clone lies one base away. The rearrangement uses TRBV2 and TRBJ2-7; the match to TRBD2 covers 7 bases. The germline V gene has CDR1 SNHLY and CDR2 FYNNEI. Trimming took 5 bases from V and 5 from J; bases not matched to a gene: 9. The length of the CDR3 is 14 residues. The CDR3 here is CASSKFRLAHEQYF. For the CDR3, the DNA is TGTGCCAGCAGTAAATTCAGACTAGCCCACGAGCAGTACTTC.

This clonotype was observed at least ten times. The CDR3 sequence is CASSFMAGGSYNEQFF. The CDR3 DNA reads TGTGCCAGCAGTTTCATGGCGGGGGGCTCCTACAATGAGCAGTTCTTC. The chain links TRBV12-3 or TRBV12-4 to TRBJ2-1; 8 positions match TRBD2. V shed 3 bases and J 0 bases; nucleotides not matched to a gene: 4. The CDR3 contains 16 residues.

This clonotype has a count of ten or more. The junction does not match germline at one end; this may be a read error. The chain couples TRBV7-7 to TRBJ2-5; either TRBD1 or TRBD2 may supply D (5 bases each). This CDR3 spans 15 amino acids. Per germline, CDR1 SSHAT and CDR2 FNYEAQ (reference sequence). Here the CDR3 reads CASSLARGEQETQYF. CDR3 nucleotides: TGTGCTAGCAGCTTAGCGAGGGGAGAACAAGAGACCCAGTACTTC.

This clonotype was seen a few times. The rearrangement joins TRBV14 to TRBJ2-7; 8 bases are a match to TRBD1. The J segment lost 2 bases and the V segment lost 1 base, leaving 1 base of the junction unmatched. The CDR3 totals 14 residues. Germline-derived CDR1 and CDR2 are SGHDN and FVKESK. The CDR3 loop reads CASSQARGPYEQYF. DNA for the CDR3: TGTGCCAGCAGCCAAGCCAGGGGGCCCTACGAGCAGTACTTC.

On this clonotype itself: This could be a read error, since a much larger clone is one nucleotide away. The rearrangement uses TRBV18 and TRBJ2-5, with unresolved D. Per germline, CDR1 KGHSH and CDR2 LQKENI. V was shortened by 2 bases and J by 0 bases, with 13 bases between the two germline ends. The CDR3 consists of 16 residues. Written as DNA, the CDR3 is TGTGCCAGCTCACCATATTCCCCCTCGCACCAAGAGACCCAGTACTTC. It translates to CASSPYSPSHQETQYF.

The genes are TRBV7-9 and TRBJ2-7, with D unclear. The V gene's germline CDR1 is SEHNR and CDR2 FQNEAQ (reference sequence). V was clipped by 4 bases and J by 5 bases, with 15 bases between them. The CDR3 sequence is 14 residues long. CDR3 bases: TGTGCCAGCAGCTCGGATCGCGAACACCACGAGCAGTACTTC. It yields the protein CASSSDREHHEQYF.

On this clonotype: Being one base from a much bigger clone, this may be a read error. This rearrangement joins TRBV3-1 to TRBJ2-5, with TRBD1 as a possible D gene (7 bases). Germline V gene lookup returns CDR1 LGHDT and CDR2 YNNKEL (reference sequence). The CDR3 consists of 15 residues. CDR3 DNA sequence: TGTGCCAGCAGCCAACGGGGGACAGACCAAGAGGCCCAGTACTTC. Encoded protein: CASSQRGTDQEAQYF.

This clonotype was found a few times. This chain joins TRBV7-9 and TRBJ1-3; the D is unclear. Germline lookup yields CDR1 SEHNR and CDR2 FQNEAQ (reference sequence). Trimming left V 2 bases short and J 0 bases short, with 5 bases between. The CDR3 has 14 residues. CDR3 loop: CASSLSLSGNTIYF. The CDR3 nucleotides read TGTGCCAGCAGCTTATCCCTCTCTGGAAACACCATATATTTT.

The chain uses TRBV10-3 and TRBJ2-2; D is uncertain. V lost 8 bases, J lost 4 bases, and 8 bases lay in between. From germline, CDR1 is ENHRY and CDR2 SYGVKD. The CDR3 is made up of 12 amino acids. In DNA, the CDR3 is TGTGCCATCGAGGCAGTCACCGGGGAGCTGTTTTTT. It yields the protein CAIEAVTGELFF.

V gene TRBV5-1 combines with J gene TRBJ2-2; 7 bases match TRBD1. V was clipped by 3 bases and J by 3 bases; unmatched bases: 11. This CDR3 contains 17 residues. CDR1 SGHRS and CDR2 YFSETQ come from the germline V gene. The CDR3: CASSSHVGTAYTGELFF. The CDR3 region has the DNA TGCGCCAGCAGCTCTCATGTAGGGACAGCCTACACCGGGGAGCTGTTTTTT.

This clonotype came up many times. The chain links TRBV4-1 to TRBJ2-7; 8 bases are a match to TRBD1. This CDR3 has 16 amino acids. Trimming at V came to 1 base and at J to 3 bases, leaving 8 bases not matched to a gene. CDR1 and CDR2 from the germline V gene are MGHRA and YSYEKL. The CDR3 bases are TGCGCCAGCAGCCAAGTTGTGGGGACAGGAGACTACGAGCAGTACTTC. Amino acids: CASSQVVGTGDYEQYF.

The chain recombines TRBV7-2 with TRBJ1-5, with 9 bases aligning to TRBD1. The ends lost 1 base at V and 6 bases at J; junction bases unmatched: 7. The CDR3 loop spans 16 amino acids. CDR1 and CDR2 (germline): SGHTA, FQGNSA. CDR3 coding DNA: TGTGCCAGCAGCTTAGTAGGGACAGGGATCTCTCAGCCCCAGCATTTT. Its translation: CASSLVGTGISQPQHF.

This rearrangement joins TRBV5-1 to TRBJ1-2; D is unclear. Germline CDR1 SGHRS, CDR2 YFSETQ. Between the trimmed V and J ends, which lost 2 bases and 6 bases, there was a span of 14 bases. The CDR3 extends over 14 amino acids. CDR3 region: CASSFGLSPDGYTF. The CDR3 DNA reads as TGCGCCAGCAGCTTTGGCCTCTCGCCCGATGGCTACACCTTC.

This clonotype has only one observation. The gene calls are TRBV18 and TRBJ1-6; TRBD1 matches 7 bases. Per the germline V gene, CDR1 is KGHSH and CDR2 is LQKENI. With V trimmed by 3 bases and J by 2 bases, 4 bases remained unmatched. This CDR3 is 16 amino acids long. This CDR3 is CASSPSGTAYNSPLHF. The CDR3 DNA follows: TGTGCCAGCTCACCCTCCGGGACAGCCTATAATTCACCCCTCCACTTT.

V gene TRBV12-5 combines with J gene TRBJ2-3; perhaps TRBD1 as D (6 bases). In germline, CDR1 is LGHNT, CDR2 FRNRAP. The CDR3 has 14 residues. Deletions cut 6 bases from V and 2 bases from J, with 12 bases between. The CDR3 nucleotides are TGTGCTAGTGGCACGGGACACGACACAGATACGCAGTATTTT. It encodes CASGTGHDTDTQYF.

This clonotype was observed many times. The genes are TRBV11-2 and TRBJ1-1; a possible D gene is TRBD1 (6 bases). Germline loops: CDR1 SGHAT, CDR2 FQNNGV. The length of the CDR3 is 13 residues. Trimming left V 8 bases short and J 1 base short, with 11 bases between. DNA for the CDR3: TGTGCCAGCGGGAGGACAGAGAACACTGAAGCTTTCTTT. The encoded protein is CASGRTENTEAFF.

There are a few counts of this clonotype. The chain recombines TRBV20-1 with TRBJ2-5, with 7 bases that match TRBD1. From germline, CDR1 is DFQATT and CDR2 SNEGSKA (reference sequence). The CDR3 length is 12 residues. Losses at the gene ends were 5 bases for V and 5 bases for J; bases not matched to a gene: 5. The CDR3 DNA is TGCAGTGCTGCCACAGGGGAGGAGACCCAGTACTTC. It yields the protein CSAATGEETQYF.